This T cell receptor beta chain was captured by sequencing in a study of cytomegalovirus exposure and HLA in healthy donors. Germline CDR1 and CDR2: MNHEY and SMNVEV (reference sequence). With 3 bases clipped from V and 5 bases from J, the junction kept 3 bases outside the gene matches. The length of the CDR3 is 13 residues. It was with 60 Vbeta and 13 Jbeta primers that the PCR ran. The method was immunoSEQ multiplex PCR; TCRdb's version includes in-frame clones alone and lacks a portion of them. Altogether under 20,000 clones are present, more than 80% being singletons, with the ten largest covering about a fifth.

The sample comprised PBMCs. This chain joins TRBV27 and TRBJ2-5; 7 bases map to TRBD2. The receptor comes from a human donor in good health. CDR3 loop: CASSLVGGETQYF. The CDR3 DNA reads as TGTGCCAGCAGTTTGGTCGGGGGGGAGACCCAGTACTTC.